A selection of T cell receptor beta chains follows, all from one sample in a study of T-cell reconstitution after alpha-beta-depleted transplantation in children. In TCRdb, the PCR reads were re-called with MiXCR into one record per CDR3 protein. The table lists about 70,000 distinct CDR3 sequences, roughly 10% of them singletons, with 13% in the top ten. The sequencing here drew on PBMCs, taken before TCRalphabeta/CD19-depleted stem cell transplant. These receptors all come from a boy younger than 18 with acute myeloid leukemia, due to receive a stem cell transplant. Both conserved end residues are part of each CDR3. A D gene is named only where the DNA matches it firmly. Not every row has a clone size; where given, it reads once, few, many or a size class.

clone_size d_call j_call cdr3_length v_call cdr3_nt cdr3_aa
NA NA TRBJ2-7 15 TRBV7-2 TGTGCCAGCAGCTTAGTTGCGGGACTGTACTACGAGCAGTACTTC CASSLVAGLYYEQYF
many TRBD2 TRBJ2-3 15 TRBV20-1 TGCAGTACTAAAGGACTAGGCGTTTCCACAGATACGCAGTATTTT CSTKGLGVSTDTQYF
many NA TRBJ1-4 13 TRBV19 TGTGCCAGTAGTATTACTCGGACGGAAAAACTGTTTTTT CASSITRTEKLFF
many NA TRBJ1-2 13 TRBV20-1 TGCAGTGCTAGCGGACAAGACGACTATGGCTACACCTTC CSASGQDDYGYTF
NA NA TRBJ2-2 18 TRBV7-2 TGTACCTTCAGTTTAGCGCTAAGTGATGGCTCGTCGACCGGGGAGCTGTTTTTT CTFSLALSDGSSTGELFF
many TRBD1 TRBJ2-1 13 TRBV10-3 TGTGCCATCAGTGGGGGACAGACCAATGAGCAGTTCTTC CAISGGQTNEQFF
many NA TRBJ1-2 15 TRBV11-2 TGTGCCAGCAGCTTAGCCTCCGGGTGGGAGTATGGCTACACCTTC CASSLASGWEYGYTF
many NA TRBJ2-7 14 TRBV3-1 TGTGCCAGCAGCCACCGGCAAAGACCCTACGAGCAGTACTTC CASSHRQRPYEQYF
medium-sized NA TRBJ2-3 15 TRBV3-2 TGTGCCAGCAGCCTCTCCTTCGACCCCACAGATACGCAGTATTTT CASSLSFDPTDTQYF
many NA TRBJ2-2 13 TRBV6-1 TGTGCCAGCAGGACCCCTTATACCGGGGAGCTGTTTTTT CASRTPYTGELFF
NA NA TRBJ1-1 14 TRBV7-9 TGTGCCAGCAGCCCCCAGGGACTTCGTGTTGAAGCTTTCTTT CASSPQGLRVEAFF
many TRBD2 TRBJ2-3 16 TRBV25-1 TGTGCCAGCAGTGACGGGACCCGGCGGGGGGCAGATACGCAGTATTTT CASSDGTRRGADTQYF
many NA TRBJ2-1 14 TRBV12-3/TRBV12-4 TGTGCCATCAGGGCGTCGAGGGGGAGCAATGAGCAGTTCTTC CAIRASRGSNEQFF
many NA TRBJ1-1 15 TRBV10-3 TGTGCCATCTTACCCGGGGTGGGGGTGAACACTGAAGCTTTCTTT CAILPGVGVNTEAFF
NA TRBD2 TRBJ2-7 14 TRBV7-6 TGTGCCAGCAGCTTAGCCGCTAGCGGGAAAGAGCAGTACTTC CASSLAASGKEQYF
many NA TRBJ2-5 14 TRBV5-1 TGCGCCAGCAACCTGGCCGGGCGGAGGGAGACCCAGTACTTC CASNLAGRRETQYF
many NA TRBJ2-3 15 TRBV5-6 TGTGCCAGCAGCCGGCGAACGGCAGCGGGAGATACGCAGTATTTT CASSRRTAAGDTQYF
many NA TRBJ2-2 15 TRBV19 TGTGCCAGTATCGGGGACGGGGGATACACCGGGGAGCTGTTTTTT CASIGDGGYTGELFF
many NA TRBJ1-3 17 TRBV6-2/TRBV6-3 TGTGCCAGCAGTTTAAGGTGGCCAGGGTCTTCCGGAAACACCATATATTTT CASSLRWPGSSGNTIYF
many NA TRBJ1-1 14 TRBV12-3/TRBV12-4 TGTGCCAGCAGTTTAGGGGTATGGAACACTGAAGCTTTCTTT CASSLGVWNTEAFF
NA NA TRBJ2-1 19 TRBV20-1 TGCAGGGGCCCAGCTACCGGCTTCGGCCCCTATGCCTCCTACAATGAGCAGTTCTTC CRGPATGFGPYASYNEQFF
NA NA TRBJ2-2 15 TRBV7-9 TGTGCCAGCAGCTTGGGACAACGGAACACCGGGGAGCTGTTTTTT CASSLGQRNTGELFF
many NA TRBJ2-4 13 TRBV12-3/TRBV12-4 TGTGCCAGCAGGTCGGTAGGGGTGAACATTCAGTACTTC CASRSVGVNIQYF
many NA TRBJ2-7 13 TRBV7-3 TGTGCCAGCAGCTTGGGTCGACCCTACGAGCAGTACTTC CASSLGRPYEQYF
many NA TRBJ1-1 14 TRBV27 TGTGCCAGCAGTTTATTAGGAGAGAACACTGAAGCTTTCTTT CASSLLGENTEAFF
many NA TRBJ2-2 13 TRBV7-8 TGTGCCAGCAGCCGCACTAGCTACGGGGAGCTGTTTTTT CASSRTSYGELFF
NA TRBD1 TRBJ1-1 14 TRBV15 TGTGCCACCAGCAGGGACAGGGTTGACACTGAAGCTTTCTTT CATSRDRVDTEAFF
many NA TRBJ2-3 14 TRBV14 TGTGCCAGCAGCCAAGACTTAAAACCAGATACGCAGTATTTT CASSQDLKPDTQYF
few NA TRBJ2-7 13 TRBV6-4 TGTGCCAGCAGTCCACCCGGACCCTACGAGCAGTACTTC CASSPPGPYEQYF
many NA TRBJ2-5 14 TRBV6-5 TGTGCCAGCAGTTACGATCGGTTCCAAGAGACCCAGTACTTC CASSYDRFQETQYF
many NA TRBJ2-2 12 TRBV29-1 TGCAGCGTCGGCAGGGCGCCCGGGGAGCTGTTTTTT CSVGRAPGELFF
many TRBD1 TRBJ2-3 16 TRBV7-3 TGTGCCAGCAGCTTAACGGGACAGGGGGCAACAGATACGCAGTATTTT CASSLTGQGATDTQYF
many TRBD1 TRBJ1-1 13 TRBV12-5 TGTGCTAGTGGACGACAGGGGAAGACTGAAGCTTTCTTT CASGRQGKTEAFF
many NA TRBJ2-4 16 TRBV9 TGTGCCAGCAGCTCACGCCCTGGGGAACGGAGGGACATTCAGTACTTC CASSSRPGERRDIQYF
many TRBD2 TRBJ2-1 13 TRBV24-1 TGTGCGGAGGGGACTAGCGGGCACAATGAGCAGTTCTTC CAEGTSGHNEQFF
NA NA TRBJ2-1 14 TRBV14 TGTGCCAGCAGCCCCCTCGGCTCCTACAATGAGCAGTTCTTC CASSPLGSYNEQFF
NA NA TRBJ2-2 14 TRBV7-2 TGTGCCAGCAGCATCTGGACGGACACCGGGGAGCTGTTTTTT CASSIWTDTGELFF
many NA TRBJ1-6 15 TRBV6-5 TGTGCCAGCAGTTACTCTGGGTCCTATAATTCACCCCTCCACTTT CASSYSGSYNSPLHF
NA NA TRBJ2-1 15 TRBV18 TGTGCCAGCTCACCACCACTAGGAGGGTCCAATGAGCAGTTCTTC CASSPPLGGSNEQFF
many NA TRBJ1-2 15 TRBV3-1 TGTGCCAGCAGCCAAGATGCGACGGCCCTTGAAGGCTACACCTTC CASSQDATALEGYTF
many TRBD2 TRBJ2-1 18 TRBV7-8 TGTGCCAGCAGCGCAGGGACTAGCGGGGGACCCTCTTACAATGAGCAGTTCTTC CASSAGTSGGPSYNEQFF
many NA TRBJ1-6 18 TRBV5-1 TGCGCCAGCAGCTTGGCGGGGGGGACGAGCTCCTATAATTCACCCCTCCACTTT CASSLAGGTSSYNSPLHF
NA TRBD1 TRBJ2-7 14 TRBV27 TGTGCCAGCAGTTTTAAAGGGGGCCTGGCCGAGCAGTACTTC CASSFKGGLAEQYF
many NA TRBJ2-7 14 TRBV7-7 TGTGCTAGCAGCTTAGCTGAGGGTTCCTACGAGCAGTACTTC CASSLAEGSYEQYF
many NA TRBJ2-2 13 TRBV7-3 TGTGCCAGCAGCGGAGGGGCCACCGGGGAGCTGTTTTTT CASSGGATGELFF
many TRBD2 TRBJ2-5 18 TRBV5-6 TGTGCCAGCAGCTTGGCTGGGACTAGCGGGGGCCCTCAAGAGACCCAGTACTTC CASSLAGTSGGPQETQYF
many NA TRBJ2-2 14 TRBV27 TGTGCCAGCAGTTTGGGGGAGAGAGTCGGGGAGCTGTTTTTT CASSLGERVGELFF
many TRBD2 TRBJ2-1 14 TRBV20-1 TGCAGTGCTCCCCGGGGAGCGGGAGTCGGTGAGCAGTTCTTC CSAPRGAGVGEQFF
NA TRBD1 TRBJ1-5 15 TRBV19 TGTGCCAGTAGTCCCCGGGACAGGGTGGGCCAGCCCCAGCATTTT CASSPRDRVGQPQHF
NA NA TRBJ2-1 15 TRBV5-1 TGCGCCAGCAGCGTATTCCCCGCAGTCTACAATGAGCAGTTCTTC CASSVFPAVYNEQFF
NA TRBD2 TRBJ2-2 16 TRBV7-6 TGTGCCAGCAGCCAGATGAGCGGGATTAACACCGGGGAGCTGTTTTTT CASSQMSGINTGELFF
many TRBD2 TRBJ2-1 16 TRBV3-1 TGTGCCAGCAGCCCCTCTCCCAGCGGGGGGAACAATCAGCAGTTCTTC CASSPSPSGGNNQQFF
many NA TRBJ2-3 14 TRBV10-3 TGTGCCATCAGTGTACAGGTAGCCACAGATACGCAGTATTTT CAISVQVATDTQYF
many NA TRBJ1-4 13 TRBV29-1 TGCAGCGTCGCTGGGCAGGGAGGGGAAAAACTGTTTTTT CSVAGQGGEKLFF
many NA TRBJ1-3 14 TRBV12-3/TRBV12-4 TGTGCCAGCAGTTTAGGCCTCTCTGGAAACACCATATATTTT CASSLGLSGNTIYF
many NA TRBJ1-2 16 TRBV20-1 TGCAGTGCTAGAGATCCCGGACGGGGAGGATACTATGGCTACACCTTC CSARDPGRGGYYGYTF